Sequencing of this TCR beta chain was carried out in a study of T cell clonotyping in hematopoietic cell transplantation. The method was immunoSEQ multiplex PCR; TCRdb's version includes in-frame clones alone and lacks a portion of them. The repertoire has tens of thousands of clones, approximately 82% of them found once; the top ten carry approximately 5.7%. The time point is: recipient sample about 28 days before transplant, after cytoreduction. Germline lookup yields CDR1 SNHLY and CDR2 FYNNEI. This CDR3 spans 13 amino acids. J lost 8 bases, V lost 3 bases, and 7 bases had no gene match. The chain joins TRBV2 to TRBJ2-7, with 7 bases lining up with TRBD1. The TCR originated in a man between 60 and 75 years old with myelodysplastic syndrome. Some clones in this sample may be carry-over from other donors' samples. Here the sequenced sample was peripheral blood mononuclear cells, taken before stem cell transplant. CDR3 nucleotides: TGTGCCAGCAGTGAGTTAAACAGGGGTCAGCAGTACTTC. It is translated as CASSELNRGQQYF.